One TCR beta chain is described in this entry. No antigen is known for it. This record comes from a study of cytomegalovirus exposure and HLA in healthy donors. Across the whole study: From HLA-typed donors, an early data release held about 85 million unique TCRs. Study-level points and caveats: Among the most significant clusters, several appeared linked to common viral pathogens in a later analysis. Altogether, 150 or so TCR beta chains were recorded as cytomegalovirus-associated.

Researchers ran the PCR with 60 Vbeta and 13 Jbeta primers. The protocol was immunoSEQ multiplex PCR, while the TCRdb copy is restricted to in-frame clones and leaves out a portion. The table records some 150,000 clones, nearly 80% of them present only once. The V gene lost 5 bases and the J gene lost 6 bases, with 16 bases spanning the gap. This CDR3 contains 14 residues. The germline CDR1 and CDR2 sequences are MNHEY and SVGAGI. The TCR was taken from a man aged 25 to 40 in good health and CMV-seropositive. The chain is built from TRBV6-5 and TRBJ1-1, with a possible D match to TRBD1 (5 bases). Sequencing used PBMCs. The CDR3: CASSENGGGPEAFF. The CDR3 nucleotides are TGTGCCAGCAGTGAGAACGGGGGAGGGCCTGAAGCTTTCTTT.